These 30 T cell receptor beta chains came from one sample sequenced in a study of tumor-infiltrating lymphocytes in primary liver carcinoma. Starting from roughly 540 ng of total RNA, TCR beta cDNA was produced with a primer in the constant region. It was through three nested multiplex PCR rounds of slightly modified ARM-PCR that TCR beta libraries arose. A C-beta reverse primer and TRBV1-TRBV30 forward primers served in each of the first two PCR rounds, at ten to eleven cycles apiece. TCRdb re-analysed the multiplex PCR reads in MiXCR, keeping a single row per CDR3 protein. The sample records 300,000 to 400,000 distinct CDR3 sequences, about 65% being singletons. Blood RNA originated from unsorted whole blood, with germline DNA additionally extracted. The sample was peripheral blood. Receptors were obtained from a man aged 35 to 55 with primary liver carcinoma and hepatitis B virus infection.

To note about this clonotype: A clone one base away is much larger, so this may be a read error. The CDR3 is CAWSVLGQQPQHF. Written as DNA, the CDR3 is TGTGCCTGGAGTGTACTGGGACAGCAGCCCCAGCATTTT. The chain employs TRBV30 and TRBJ1-5, with 7 bases fitting TRBD1. After removal of 0 bases from V and 7 bases from J, the junction contained 3 bases not matched to a gene. Per the germline V gene, CDR1 is GTSNPN and CDR2 is SVGIG (reference sequence). This CDR3 is 13 amino acids long.

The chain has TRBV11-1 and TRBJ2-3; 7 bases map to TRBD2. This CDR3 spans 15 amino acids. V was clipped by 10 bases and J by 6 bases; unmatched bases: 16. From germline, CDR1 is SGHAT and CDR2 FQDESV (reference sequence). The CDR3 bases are TGTGCCACTAGCGAAGGCGGGGGTTTGACTGATACGCAGTATTTT. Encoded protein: CATSEGGGLTDTQYF.

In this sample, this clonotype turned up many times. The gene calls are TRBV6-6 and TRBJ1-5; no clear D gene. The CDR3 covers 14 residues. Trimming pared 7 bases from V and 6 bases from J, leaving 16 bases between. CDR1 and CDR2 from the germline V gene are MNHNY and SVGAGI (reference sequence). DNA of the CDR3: TGTGCCAGCACCGAAACCGCCGGGTCTCAGCCCCAGCATTTT. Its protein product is CASTETAGSQPQHF.

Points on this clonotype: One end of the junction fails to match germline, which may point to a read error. The DNA for the CDR3 is TGTGCCAGCAGTCCCCCCGTGGGAAATGAGGAGTTCTTC. Translated: CASSPPVGNEEFF. The rearrangement links TRBV6-5 to TRBJ2-1; D uncertain. Germline assignment: CDR1 MNHEY and CDR2 SVGAGI. CDR3 size: 13 residues.

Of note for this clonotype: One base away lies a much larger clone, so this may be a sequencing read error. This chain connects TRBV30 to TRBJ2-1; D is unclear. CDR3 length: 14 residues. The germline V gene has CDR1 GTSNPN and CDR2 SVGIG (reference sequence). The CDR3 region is CAWSGRLINNEQSF. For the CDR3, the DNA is TGTGCCTGGAGTGGACGGTTAATCAACAATGAGCAGTCCTTC.

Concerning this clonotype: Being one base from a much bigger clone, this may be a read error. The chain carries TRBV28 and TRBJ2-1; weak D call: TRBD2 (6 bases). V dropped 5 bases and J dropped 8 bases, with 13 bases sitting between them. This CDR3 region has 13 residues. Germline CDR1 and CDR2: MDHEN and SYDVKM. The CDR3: CASSRGVGHEQFF. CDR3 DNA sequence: TGTGCCAGCAGTCGCGGGGTAGGGCATGAGCAGTTCTTC.

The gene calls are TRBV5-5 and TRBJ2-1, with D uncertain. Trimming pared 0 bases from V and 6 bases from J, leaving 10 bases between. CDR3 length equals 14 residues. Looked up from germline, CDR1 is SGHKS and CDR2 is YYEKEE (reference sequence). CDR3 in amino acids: CASSLVGGTNEQFF. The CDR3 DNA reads TGTGCCAGCAGCTTGGTGGGTGGCACCAATGAGCAGTTCTTC.

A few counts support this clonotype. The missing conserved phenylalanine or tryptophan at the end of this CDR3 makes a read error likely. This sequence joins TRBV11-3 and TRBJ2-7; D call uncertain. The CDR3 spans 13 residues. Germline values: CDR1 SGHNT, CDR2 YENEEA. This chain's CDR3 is CASSLDPPHEQYL. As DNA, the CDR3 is TGTGCCAGTAGCTTAGATCCCCCCCACGAGCAGTACTTA.

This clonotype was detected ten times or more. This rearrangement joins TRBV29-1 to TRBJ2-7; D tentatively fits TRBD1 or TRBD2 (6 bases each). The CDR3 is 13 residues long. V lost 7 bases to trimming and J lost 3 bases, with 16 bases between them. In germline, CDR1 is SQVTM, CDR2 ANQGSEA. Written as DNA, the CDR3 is TGCAGCGCCGGGGGCGGGGCGGGCTACGAGCAGTACTTC. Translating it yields CSAGGGAGYEQYF.

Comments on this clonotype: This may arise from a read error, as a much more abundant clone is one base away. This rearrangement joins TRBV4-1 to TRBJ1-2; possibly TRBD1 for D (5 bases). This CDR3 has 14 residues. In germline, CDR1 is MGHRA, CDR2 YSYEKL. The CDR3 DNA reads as TGCGCCAGCAGCCAGGGCAGGGCAAACTATGGCTTCACCTTC. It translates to CASSQGRANYGFTF.

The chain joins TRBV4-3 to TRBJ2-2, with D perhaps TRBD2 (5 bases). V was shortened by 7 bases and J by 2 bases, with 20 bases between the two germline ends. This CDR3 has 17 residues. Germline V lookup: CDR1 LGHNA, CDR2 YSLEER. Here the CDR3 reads CASNQEFDSANTGELFF. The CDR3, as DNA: TGCGCCAGCAATCAAGAGTTTGATAGCGCCAACACCGGGGAGCTGTTTTTT.

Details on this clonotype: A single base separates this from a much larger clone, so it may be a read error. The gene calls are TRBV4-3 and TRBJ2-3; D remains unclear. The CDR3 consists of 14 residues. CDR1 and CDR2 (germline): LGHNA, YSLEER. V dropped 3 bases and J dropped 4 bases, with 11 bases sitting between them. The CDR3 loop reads CASSQNPPADTQYF. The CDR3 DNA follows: TGCGCCAGCAGCCAGAACCCCCCAGCAGATACGCAGTATTTT.

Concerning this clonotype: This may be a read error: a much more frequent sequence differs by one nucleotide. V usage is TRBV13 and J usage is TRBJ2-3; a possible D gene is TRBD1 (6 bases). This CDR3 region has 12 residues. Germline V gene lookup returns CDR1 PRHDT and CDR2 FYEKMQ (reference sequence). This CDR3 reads CPSSWGRDTQYF. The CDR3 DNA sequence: TGTCCCAGCAGCTGGGGGCGAGATACGCAGTATTTT. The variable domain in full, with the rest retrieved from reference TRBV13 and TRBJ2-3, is AAGVIQSPRHLIKEKRETATLKCYPIPRHDTVYWYQQGPGQDPQFLISFYEKMQSDKGSIPDRFSAQQFSDYHSELNMSSLELGDSALYFCPSSWGRDTQYFGPGTRLTVL.

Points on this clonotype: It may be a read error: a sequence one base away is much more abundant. CDR3 amino acids: CASNEIDLIEAFF. CDR3 nucleotides: TGTGCCAGCAATGAAATCGACCTGATCGAAGCTTTCTTT. This rearrangement joins TRBV6-1 to TRBJ1-1; D remains unclear. The germline gives CDR1 MNHNS, CDR2 SASEGT. CDR3 length: 13 amino acids.

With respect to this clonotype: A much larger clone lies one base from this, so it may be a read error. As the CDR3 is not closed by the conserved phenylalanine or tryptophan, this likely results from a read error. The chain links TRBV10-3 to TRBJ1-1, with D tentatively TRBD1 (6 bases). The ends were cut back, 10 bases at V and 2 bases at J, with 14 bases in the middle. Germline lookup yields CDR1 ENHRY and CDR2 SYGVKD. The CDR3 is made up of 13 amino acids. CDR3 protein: CATLRGRNTEAFL. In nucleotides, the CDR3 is TGTGCCACCCTCCGGGGGCGCAACACTGAAGCTTTCCTT.

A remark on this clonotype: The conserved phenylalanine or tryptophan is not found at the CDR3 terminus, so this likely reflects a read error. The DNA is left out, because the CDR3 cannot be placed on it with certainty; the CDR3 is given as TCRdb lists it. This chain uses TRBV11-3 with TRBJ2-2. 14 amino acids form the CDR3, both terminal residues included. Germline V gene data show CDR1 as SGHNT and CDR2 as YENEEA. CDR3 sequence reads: CASSLLADTGELSS.

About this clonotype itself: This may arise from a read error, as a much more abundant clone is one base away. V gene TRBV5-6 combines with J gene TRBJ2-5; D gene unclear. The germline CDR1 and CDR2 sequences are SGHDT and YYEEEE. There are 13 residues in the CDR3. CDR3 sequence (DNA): TGTGCCAGCAGCTTGAAGGGCGAAGAGACCAAGTACTTC. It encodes CASSLKGEETKYF.

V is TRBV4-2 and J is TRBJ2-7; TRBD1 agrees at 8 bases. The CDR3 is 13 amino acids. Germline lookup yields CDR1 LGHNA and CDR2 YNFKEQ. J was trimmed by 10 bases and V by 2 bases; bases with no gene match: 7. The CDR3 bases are TGTGCCAGCAGCCAACGGACAGGGTACGGACAGTACTTC. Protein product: CASSQRTGYGQYF.

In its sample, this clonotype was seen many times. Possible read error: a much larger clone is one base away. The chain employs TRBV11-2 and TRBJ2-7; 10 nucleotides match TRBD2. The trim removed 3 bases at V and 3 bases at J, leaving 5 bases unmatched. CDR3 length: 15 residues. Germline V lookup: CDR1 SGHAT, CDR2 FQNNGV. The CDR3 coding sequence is TGTGCCAGCAGCTTGACACTAGCGGGAATCTACGAGCAGTACTTC. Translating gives CASSLTLAGIYEQYF. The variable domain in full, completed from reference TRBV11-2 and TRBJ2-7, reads EAGVAQSPRYKIIEKRQSVAFWCNPISGHATLYWYQQILGQGPKLLIQFQNNGVVDDSQLPKDRFSAERLKGVDSTLKIQPAKLEDSAVYLCASSLTLAGIYEQYFGPGTRLTVT.

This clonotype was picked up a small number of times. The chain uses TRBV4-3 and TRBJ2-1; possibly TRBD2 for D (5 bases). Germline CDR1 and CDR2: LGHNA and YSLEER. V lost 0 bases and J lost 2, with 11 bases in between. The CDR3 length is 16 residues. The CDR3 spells CASSQESRAAYNEQFF. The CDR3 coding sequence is TGCGCCAGCAGCCAAGAATCCAGAGCGGCCTACAATGAGCAGTTCTTC.

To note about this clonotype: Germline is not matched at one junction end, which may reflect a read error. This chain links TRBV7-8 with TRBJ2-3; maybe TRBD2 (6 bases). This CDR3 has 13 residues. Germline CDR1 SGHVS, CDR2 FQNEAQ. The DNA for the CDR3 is TGTGCCAACTGGGGGGTAGACGAGGATAGGCAGTATTTT. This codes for CANWGVDEDRQYF.

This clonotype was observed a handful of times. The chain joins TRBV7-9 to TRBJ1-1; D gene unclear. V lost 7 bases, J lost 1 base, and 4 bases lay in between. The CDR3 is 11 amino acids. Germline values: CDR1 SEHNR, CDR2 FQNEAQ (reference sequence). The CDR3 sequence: CASTRNTEAFF. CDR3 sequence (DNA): TGTGCCAGCACAAGGAACACTGAAGCTTTCTTT.

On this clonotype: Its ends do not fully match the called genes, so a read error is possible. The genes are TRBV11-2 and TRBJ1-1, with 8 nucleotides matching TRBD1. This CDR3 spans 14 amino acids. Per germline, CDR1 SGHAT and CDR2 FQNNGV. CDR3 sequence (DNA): TGTGCCAGCATCTTAGTGCAGGGGGCAACTGAAGCTTTCTTC. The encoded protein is CASILVQGATEAFF.

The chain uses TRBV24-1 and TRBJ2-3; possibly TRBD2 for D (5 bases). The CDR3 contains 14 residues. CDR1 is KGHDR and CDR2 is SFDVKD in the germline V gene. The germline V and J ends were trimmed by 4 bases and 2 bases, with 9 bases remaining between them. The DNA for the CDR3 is TGTGCCACCAGTGAACGGACTCTCACAGATACGCAGTATTTT. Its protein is CATSERTLTDTQYF.

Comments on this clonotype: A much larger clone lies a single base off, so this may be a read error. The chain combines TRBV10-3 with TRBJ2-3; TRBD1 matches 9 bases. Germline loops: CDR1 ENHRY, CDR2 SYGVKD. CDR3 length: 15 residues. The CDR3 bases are TGTGCCATCAGTGGGGGGGACAGGGTGGCAGATGCGCAGTATTTT. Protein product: CAISGGDRVADAQYF.

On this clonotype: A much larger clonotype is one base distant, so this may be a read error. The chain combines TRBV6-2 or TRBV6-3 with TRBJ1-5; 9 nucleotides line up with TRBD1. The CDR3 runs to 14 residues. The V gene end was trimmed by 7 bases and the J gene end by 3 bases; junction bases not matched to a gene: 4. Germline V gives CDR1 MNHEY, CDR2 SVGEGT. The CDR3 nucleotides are TGTGCCAGCAAGGGACAGGGAGACAATCAGCCCCAGCATTTT. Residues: CASKGQGDNQPQHF.

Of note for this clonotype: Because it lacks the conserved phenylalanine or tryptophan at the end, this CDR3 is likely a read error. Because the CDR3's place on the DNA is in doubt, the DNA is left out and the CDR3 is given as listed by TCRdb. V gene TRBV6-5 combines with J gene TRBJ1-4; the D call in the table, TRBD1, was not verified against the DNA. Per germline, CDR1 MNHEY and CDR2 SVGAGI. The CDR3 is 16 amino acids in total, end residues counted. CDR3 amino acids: CASSRTGTATNEKLHL.

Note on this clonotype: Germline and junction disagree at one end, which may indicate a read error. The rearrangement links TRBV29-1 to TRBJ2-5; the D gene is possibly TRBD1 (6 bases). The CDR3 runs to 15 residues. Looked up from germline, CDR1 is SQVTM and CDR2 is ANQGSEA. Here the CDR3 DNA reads TGCAGCGCCCACTTACCCGGGACACCGCAAGAGATCCAGTACTTC. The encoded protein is CSAHLPGTPQEIQYF.

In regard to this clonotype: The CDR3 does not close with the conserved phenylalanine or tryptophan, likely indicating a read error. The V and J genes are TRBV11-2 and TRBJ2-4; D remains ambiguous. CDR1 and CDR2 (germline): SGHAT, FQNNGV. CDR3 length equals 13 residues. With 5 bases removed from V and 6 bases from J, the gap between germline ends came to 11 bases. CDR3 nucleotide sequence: TGTGCCAGCAGCCTAGTCCTTGTAAACATTCAGTACATC. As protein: CASSLVLVNIQYI.

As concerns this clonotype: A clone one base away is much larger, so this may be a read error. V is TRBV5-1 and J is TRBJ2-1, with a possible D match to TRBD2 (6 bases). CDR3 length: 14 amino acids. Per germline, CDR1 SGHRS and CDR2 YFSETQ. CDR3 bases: TGCGTCAGCACTGCAGGAGGGCCGAGGAATGAGCAGTTCTTC. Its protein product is CVSTAGGPRNEQFF.